This record looks at one T cell receptor (beta chain) sequence and its context. Its antigen is still unknown. Between the trimmed V and J ends, which lost 5 bases and 9 bases, there was a span of 17 bases. The CDR3 contains 14 residues. Unique molecular identifiers were built into the TCR beta cDNA libraries. T cells numbering about 0.85 to 11 million yielded cDNA molecules that totaled some 500,000. Using its own MiXCR run on the PCR reads, TCRdb lists one record per CDR3 protein. The table has 430,000 or so distinct CDR3 sequences, approximately 42% seen once. This specimen belongs to a study of post-analysis software for immune sequencing data. Whole-study results and caveats: TRBV5-6, TRBV5-1 and TRBV20-1 were among five TRBV segments more frequent in patients than controls. By F measure, strong co-clustering occurred among samples prepared in the same batch. Significantly decreased normalized Chao1 diversity was recorded for multiple sclerosis patients relative to controls.

The sequenced sample was blood. J is TRBJ2-1 and V is TRBV12-3 or TRBV12-4; D possibly uses TRBD1 or TRBD2 (5 bases each). This TCR came from a girl aged 2 to 10 with multiple sclerosis. The CDR3 nucleotides read TGTGCCAGCAGTCCCGGGGACCCACTGGGTGAGCAGTTCTTC. Its protein product is CASSPGDPLGEQFF.